This T cell receptor beta chain emerged from a study of regulatory T cells in long-lasting Graves disease. Libraries of TCR beta came from iRepertoire HTBI primers plus Arm-PCR of CDR3 regions. From the multiplex PCR reads, TCRdb called clonotypes with MiXCR, one entry per CDR3 protein. The sample lists around 450,000 distinct CDR3 sequences; approximately 15% were seen once. Germline CDR1 and CDR2: MDHEN and SYDVKM. The CDR3 consists of 13 residues. The V end lost 8 bases, the J end lost 6 bases, and 17 bases lay between the germline ends. Described time point: newly diagnosed GD, antithyroid drugs for less than 3 months. Researchers made the TCR library from RNA that was extracted from PBMCs. The data also belong to a second study, concerning T cells in Graves' hyperthyroidism and ophthalmopathy. That study adds: Diagnosis of hyperthyroidism was new in patients aged 18 to 65, and its duration was under 2 months. An initial round of RT-PCR targeting the TCR CDR3 relied on the HTBI primer set.

The chain employs TRBV28 and TRBJ2-7, with D perhaps being TRBD1 or TRBD2 (6 bases each). Sample: peripheral blood mononuclear cells (PBMCs), taken at new diagnosis, from a patient treated with antithyroid drugs. This receptor was identified in a woman between 35 and 50 years old with Graves disease. This CDR3 reads CASCGRGPSEQYF. The DNA for the CDR3 is TGTGCCAGCTGCGGACGGGGGCCCTCCGAGCAGTACTTC.